The TCR beta chain described here comes from a study of blood T cell repertoires in COVID-19. As for the study in general: Sites across the United States, Italy and Spain contributed samples from acute and convalescent COVID-19.

Trimming took 2 bases from V and 3 from J, leaving 15 bases between them. Germline V gene lookup returns CDR1 MDHEN and CDR2 SYDVKM. The CDR3 runs 16 residues. The authors' processing: Quantification of nucleated cells was approximated via reference gene primer amplification. TCRdb keeps only in-frame clones here, not all; method: immunoSEQ multiplex PCR. For V, J and clone size, that table is used; D and trimming come from the DNA. The sample contains fewer than 15,000 clones, 81% of which appear only once. The J gene is TRBJ2-3, the V gene TRBV28; the D gene is possibly TRBD2 (5 bases). The sample taken for sequencing was peripheral blood. The clonotype originates from a human donor in a cohort sampled during active COVID-19. The CDR3 DNA follows: TGTGCCAGCAGTTTAGTATTAGGACTTACTACAGATACGCAGTATTTT. It yields the protein CASSLVLGLTTDTQYF.